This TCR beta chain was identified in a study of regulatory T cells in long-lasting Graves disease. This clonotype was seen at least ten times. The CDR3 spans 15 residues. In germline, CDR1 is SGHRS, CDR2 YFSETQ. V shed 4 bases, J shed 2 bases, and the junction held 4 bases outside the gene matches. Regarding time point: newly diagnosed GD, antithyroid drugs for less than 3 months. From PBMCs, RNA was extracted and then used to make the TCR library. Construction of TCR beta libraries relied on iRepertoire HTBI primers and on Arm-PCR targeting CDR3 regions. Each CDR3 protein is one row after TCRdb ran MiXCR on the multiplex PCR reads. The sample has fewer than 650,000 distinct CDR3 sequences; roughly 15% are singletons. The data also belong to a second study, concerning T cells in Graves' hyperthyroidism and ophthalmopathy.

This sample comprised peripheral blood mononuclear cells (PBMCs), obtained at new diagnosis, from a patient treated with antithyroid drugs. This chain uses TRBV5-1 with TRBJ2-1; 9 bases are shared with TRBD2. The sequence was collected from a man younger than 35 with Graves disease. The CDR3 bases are TGCGCCAGCAGCCGACTAGCGGAGCCCTACAATGAGCAGTTCTTC. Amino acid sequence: CASSRLAEPYNEQFF.